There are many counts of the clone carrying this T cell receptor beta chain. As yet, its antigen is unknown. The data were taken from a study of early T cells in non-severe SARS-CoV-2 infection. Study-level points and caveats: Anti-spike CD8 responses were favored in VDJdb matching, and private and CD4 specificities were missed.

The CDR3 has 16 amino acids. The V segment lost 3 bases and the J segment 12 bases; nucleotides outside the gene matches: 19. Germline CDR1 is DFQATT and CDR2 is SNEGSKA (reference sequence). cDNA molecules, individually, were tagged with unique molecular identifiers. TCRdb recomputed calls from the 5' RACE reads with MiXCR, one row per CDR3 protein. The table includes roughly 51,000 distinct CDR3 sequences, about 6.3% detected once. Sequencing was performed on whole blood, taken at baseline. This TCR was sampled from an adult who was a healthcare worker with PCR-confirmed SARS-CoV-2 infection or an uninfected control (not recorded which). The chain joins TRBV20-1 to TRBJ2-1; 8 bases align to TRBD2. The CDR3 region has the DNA TGCAGTGCTAGCGGGGGGGCCCCTTCTTCGGGTGTTGTGCAGTTCTTC. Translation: CSASGGAPSSGVVQFF.